A single sample is the source of the 15 T cell receptor beta chains below, sequenced in a study of immune characterization of retroperitoneal liposarcoma (dated by TCRdb to between 2019 and 2020). The method behind the library was PCR. For sequencing, a NextSeq 500 was employed. TCRdb ran its own pipeline on the public reads, namely fastp trimming at Q25 and MiXCR clone calling, and kept in-frame beta chains. Duplicate CDR3 protein sequences are folded into a single record with the most common DNA and genes. The sample has about 10,000 distinct CDR3 sequences on record, 28% of them singletons. The ten largest make up 7.5% to 9.5% of the sample. Sequenced sample: tumor tissue. These receptors were obtained from a female donor with retroperitoneal liposarcoma.

This clonotype was detected only a few times. The chain has TRBV11-2 and TRBJ2-1, with 9 nucleotides matching TRBD1. Germline trimming cut 5 bases from V and 10 bases from J; bases unmatched to any gene: 15. The CDR3 loop spans 16 amino acids. Germline V gene lookup returns CDR1 SGHAT and CDR2 FQNNGV. CDR3: CASSPGTGLPPYEQFF. The CDR3 bases are TGTGCCAGCAGCCCCGGGACAGGGCTACCACCCTACGAGCAGTTCTTC. Combining the CDR3 with reference TRBV11-2 and TRBJ2-1 gives the whole variable domain EAGVAQSPRYKIIEKRQSVAFWCNPISGHATLYWYQQILGQGPKLLIQFQNNGVVDDSQLPKDRFSAERLKGVDSTLKIQPAKLEDSAVYLCASSPGTGLPPYEQFFGPGTRLTVL.

The chain is built from TRBV6-8 and TRBJ2-5, with TRBD2 identical over 10 bases. Germline-derived CDR1 and CDR2 are MNHGY and SAAAGT. The CDR3 consists of 16 residues. Unmatched junction bases numbered 10, after V lost 5 bases and J lost 4 bases. This chain's CDR3 is CASSKKAGGRRETQYF. In nucleotides, the CDR3 is TGTGCCAGCAGTAAAAAAGCGGGAGGGCGACGAGAGACCCAGTACTTC.

This clonotype has a count of ten or more. The rearrangement links TRBV12-3 or TRBV12-4 to TRBJ2-1; possibly TRBD1 for D (6 bases). Trimming took off 5 bases at V and 10 bases at J, with 18 bases between the two ends. This CDR3 comprises 14 residues. CDR3 region: CASSRQEVAYEQFF. The DNA for the CDR3 is TGTGCCAGCAGTAGACAGGAGGTAGCGTACGAGCAGTTCTTC.

This chain links TRBV7-3 with TRBJ2-5, with 10 nucleotides matching TRBD2. Losses at the gene ends were 4 bases for V and 11 bases for J; bases not matched to a gene: 19. Germline V gene sequence: CDR1 SGHTA, CDR2 FQGTGA. The CDR3 length is 17 residues. The CDR3 nucleotides are TGTGCCAGCAGCTCGACGTCAGCGGGAGGGGGACGTTATGAGCAGTACTTC. It encodes CASSSTSAGGGRYEQYF.

There are many counts of this clonotype. The rearrangement joins TRBV12-3 or TRBV12-4 to TRBJ2-3; TRBD2 is a possible D gene (6 bases). There are 16 residues in the CDR3. Trimming took off 7 bases at V and 1 base at J, with 18 bases between the two ends. The CDR3 loop is CASNKIGLARTDTQYF. The CDR3 nucleotides are TGTGCCAGCAACAAGATTGGGCTAGCGCGCACAGATACGCAGTATTTT.

This clonotype was counted a few times. The chain employs TRBV6-5 and TRBJ2-1; a weak D match, TRBD2 (6 bases). This CDR3 contains 15 residues. Looked up from germline, CDR1 is MNHEY and CDR2 is SVGAGI. Between the trimmed V and J ends, which lost 5 bases and 10 bases, there was a span of 21 bases. The CDR3 is CASSTRDRRAYEQFF. DNA for the CDR3: TGTGCCAGCAGTACTAGAGACCGGAGGGCCTACGAGCAGTTCTTC.

In its sample, this clonotype was seen a few times. V gene TRBV12-3 or TRBV12-4 combines with J gene TRBJ2-2; weak D call: TRBD2 (5 bases). CDR3 length equals 14 residues. Trimming removed 3 bases at V and 7 bases at J, with 12 bases between. The CDR3 sequence: CASSLAGIRGELFF. Here the CDR3 DNA reads TGTGCCAGCAGTTTGGCCGGGATCCGCGGGGAGCTGTTTTTT.

This clonotype has a single count. The rearrangement links TRBV4-1 to TRBJ2-7; D perhaps matches TRBD1 (5 bases). Germline CDR1 reads MGHRA; CDR2 reads YSYEKL. V lost 3 bases and J 5 bases, leaving 11 bases between the germline ends. CDR3 length: 13 residues. CDR3 bases: TGCGCCAGCAGCCAGTCGTGGGGCAACGAGCAGTACTTC. Translated, it gives CASSQSWGNEQYF.

This clonotype was picked up many times. The chain employs TRBV6-6 and TRBJ2-5; the D gene is possibly TRBD2 (7 bases). CDR1 and CDR2 from the germline V gene are MNHNY and SVGAGI (reference sequence). CDR3 length: 15 amino acids. V gave up 2 bases and J gave up 11 bases, with 21 bases separating them. The CDR3 DNA reads as TGTGCCAGCAGTTACACCTCGACAGGACTAGGAGAGCAGTACTTC. Protein product: CASSYTSTGLGEQYF.

This clonotype was seen many times. This chain uses TRBV7-9 with TRBJ2-3; 8 positions agree with TRBD2. In germline, CDR1 is SEHNR, CDR2 FQNEAQ (reference sequence). V lost 5 bases, J lost 1 base, and 17 bases stayed unmatched. The CDR3 has 19 amino acids. CDR3 bases: TGTGCCAGCAGCAACGGAAGGTTTATAGCGGGAAGACGCACAGATACGCAGTATTTT. Amino acids: CASSNGRFIAGRRTDTQYF.

By frequency in the sample, this clonotype is medium-sized. The genes are TRBV6-1 and TRBJ1-5; TRBD1 aligns across 7 bases. The length of the CDR3 is 13 residues. Germline CDR1 MNHNS, CDR2 SASEGT. V trimming: 11 bases; J trimming: 6 bases; junction bases outside the gene matches: 10. The CDR3 region is CAVDRERVQPQHF. In DNA, the CDR3 is TGTGCCGTCGACAGGGAAAGAGTTCAGCCCCAGCATTTT.

This clonotype was counted a few times. V and J are TRBV11-2 and TRBJ2-3; tentative D call: TRBD2 (5 bases). Trimming left V 1 base short and J 0 bases short, with 11 bases between. CDR3 size: 16 residues. CDR1 is SGHAT, CDR2 FQNNGV, per germline. DNA for the CDR3: TGTGCCAGCAGCTTAGGCTTAGCGAGAAGCACAGATACGCAGTATTTT. This codes for CASSLGLARSTDTQYF.

This clonotype was counted between two and nine times. The chain employs TRBV11-3 and TRBJ2-6; D ambiguous. The V end was cut by 0 bases, the J end by 0 bases, with 6 bases between. In germline, CDR1 is SGHNT, CDR2 YENEEA. This CDR3 contains 16 residues. CDR3 bases: TGTGCCAGCAGCTTAGAACAGAGCTCTGGGGCCAACGTCCTGACTTTC. Protein product: CASSLEQSSGANVLTF.

A few counts support this clonotype. This chain connects TRBV7-8 to TRBJ2-1, with 9 bases that match TRBD2. V lost 4 bases, J lost 4 bases, and 5 bases stayed unmatched. The CDR3 is 15 amino acids. The germline gives CDR1 SGHVS, CDR2 FQNEAQ. CDR3 coding DNA: TGTGCCAGCAGCTCACTAGCGGGCCGTTACAATGAGCAGTTCTTC. Residues: CASSSLAGRYNEQFF.

This clonotype is categorized as medium-sized. The V and J genes are TRBV6-1 and TRBJ2-1, with D possibly being TRBD1 (5 bases). V dropped 5 bases and J dropped 10 bases, with 18 bases sitting between them. Germline V gene sequence: CDR1 MNHNS, CDR2 SASEGT. The CDR3 totals 14 residues. In DNA, the CDR3 is TGTGCCAGCAGTACCGGACATACCCTCTACGAGCAGTTCTTC. Residues: CASSTGHTLYEQFF.